Following are 16 T cell receptor beta chains from one sample sequenced in a study of shared clonotypes between healthy human individuals. Only in-frame clones appear in the TCRdb table, and some are missing; sequencing was by immunoSEQ multiplex PCR. Of about 600,000 clones in the sample, about 98% were seen once. Naive CD8 cells lacked CD45RO, underwent positive selection for CCR7 and left out terminally differentiated effector memory CD45RA+ cells. Sample: naive CD8+ T cells sorted from blood. These receptors all come from a young man in good health.

J is TRBJ2-5 and V is TRBV4-3; D may be TRBD2 (5 bases). The CDR3 has 13 residues. V lost 3 bases and J lost 4, with 9 bases in between. The V gene's germline CDR1 is LGHNA and CDR2 YSLEER. CDR3 in DNA: TGCGCCAGCAGCCACGTTCGGGGAGAGACCCAGTACTTC. This encodes CASSHVRGETQYF.

J is TRBJ2-7 and V is TRBV2; D remains ambiguous. This CDR3 region has 12 residues. The V end lost 3 bases, the J end lost 5 bases, and 8 bases lay between the germline ends. Germline V gives CDR1 SNHLY, CDR2 FYNNEI. CDR3 DNA: TGTGCCAGCAGTGACCGCGTAGACGAGCAGTACTTC. This sequence encodes CASSDRVDEQYF. The full variable domain, with the rest looked up from reference TRBV2 and TRBJ2-7, is EPEVTQTPSHQVTQMGQEVILRCVPISNHLYFYWYRQILGQKVEFLVSFYNNEISEKSEIFDDQFSVERPDGSNFTLKIRSTKLEDSAMYFCASSDRVDEQYFGPGTRLTVT.

This chain joins TRBV19 and TRBJ1-5; D ambiguous. CDR1 is LNHDA and CDR2 is SQIVND in the germline V gene (reference sequence). The CDR3 loop spans 12 amino acids. V was trimmed by 9 bases and J by 3 bases, leaving 9 bases between them. Written as DNA, the CDR3 is TGTGCCAGCGGAGGGTACAATCAGCCCCAGCATTTT. This codes for CASGGYNQPQHF.

This clone was picked up one time. The chain links TRBV7-9 to TRBJ2-7; D is ambiguous. This CDR3 region has 11 residues. Germline V gene sequence: CDR1 SEHNR, CDR2 FQNEAQ (reference sequence). V gave up 5 bases and J gave up 7 bases, with 9 bases separating them. CDR3 sequence (DNA): TGTGCCAGCAGCCAGAGACAAGAGCAGTACTTC. This gives the protein CASSQRQEQYF.

The gene calls are TRBV7-9 and TRBJ2-1; 7 nucleotides agree with TRBD1. Trimming took 8 bases from V and 5 from J; bases not matched to a gene: 6. Germline CDR1 reads SEHNR; CDR2 reads FQNEAQ (reference sequence). CDR3 size: 13 residues. CDR3 loop: CASRDRINNEQFF. The CDR3 DNA follows: TGTGCCAGCCGGGACAGAATTAACAATGAGCAGTTCTTC.

The rearrangement joins TRBV4-3 to TRBJ2-1, with 10 bases identical to TRBD2. Germline CDR1 reads LGHNA; CDR2 reads YSLEER. The CDR3 is 17 amino acids. V was clipped by 4 bases and J by 2 bases; unmatched bases: 8. This CDR3 reads CASSLKSGGDPYNEQFF. The DNA for the CDR3 is TGCGCCAGCAGCCTGAAAAGCGGGGGGGACCCCTACAATGAGCAGTTCTTC.

V and J are TRBV27 and TRBJ2-7; 10 bases are shared with TRBD1. The ends lost 3 bases at V and 7 bases at J; junction bases unmatched: 9. The CDR3 is made up of 15 amino acids. Germline assignment: CDR1 MNHEY and CDR2 SMNVEV (reference sequence). The CDR3 sequence is CASSFIGQGVREQYF. Here the CDR3 DNA reads TGTGCCAGCAGTTTTATCGGACAGGGGGTTCGTGAGCAGTACTTC.

As regards this clone: Other nucleotide sequences from this sample produce the same CDR3. This chain joins TRBV4-1 and TRBJ2-7; TRBD2 is a possible D gene (5 bases). The CDR3 is 15 residues long. CDR1 and CDR2 (germline): MGHRA, YSYEKL. Trimming took 0 bases from V and 0 from J, leaving 9 bases between them. CDR3: CASSQDRGSSYEQYF. Here the CDR3 DNA reads TGCGCCAGCAGCCAAGATAGAGGGAGCTCCTACGAGCAGTACTTC.

The chain carries TRBV7-9 and TRBJ2-2, with unresolved D. The V end lost 1 base, the J end lost 5 bases, and 5 bases lay between the germline ends. Germline CDR1 is SEHNR and CDR2 is FQNEAQ (reference sequence). The CDR3 totals 13 residues. CDR3 DNA sequence: TGTGCCAGCAGCTTAGTGGCGACCGGGGAGCTGTTTTTT. Its protein product is CASSLVATGELFF.

This clone was seen only once. The chain combines TRBV7-9 with TRBJ1-2; D gene ambiguous. CDR1 and CDR2 (germline): SEHNR, FQNEAQ (reference sequence). V gave up 4 bases and J gave up 3 bases, with 12 bases separating them. This CDR3 region has 14 residues. The CDR3 DNA is TGTGCCAGCAGCTGGGTGGGGTGGCACTATGGCTACACCTTC. Residues: CASSWVGWHYGYTF.

V usage is TRBV7-9 and J usage is TRBJ2-1, with TRBD2 matching over 13 bases. Looked up from germline, CDR1 is SEHNR and CDR2 is FQNEAQ (reference sequence). V trimming: 5 bases; J trimming: 5 bases; junction bases outside the gene matches: 6. The CDR3 runs 16 residues. The DNA for the CDR3 is TGTGCCAGCAGCAACATCGGGACTAGCGGGGACAATGAGCAGTTCTTC. Its translation: CASSNIGTSGDNEQFF.

The chain is built from TRBV4-1 and TRBJ2-1; tentative D call: TRBD2 (6 bases). The CDR3 runs 16 residues. The germline V gene has CDR1 MGHRA and CDR2 YSYEKL. The V and J ends lost 3 bases and 0 bases respectively, with 12 bases between them. CDR3 sequence reads: CASSHPDYSSYNEQFF. CDR3 nucleotide sequence: TGCGCCAGCAGCCACCCGGACTACAGCTCCTACAATGAGCAGTTCTTC.

The chain recombines TRBV14 with TRBJ2-6, with D possibly TRBD1 on 5 matching bases. The CDR3 consists of 19 residues. Trimming cost V 2 bases and J 0 bases, with 17 bases left between them. Germline V gene sequence: CDR1 SGHDN, CDR2 FVKESK. CDR3 in DNA: TGTGCCAGCAGCCAAAGGGGTCAGGTCTCGCACTCTGGGGCCAACGTCCTGACTTTC. Protein product: CASSQRGQVSHSGANVLTF.

This chain connects TRBV15 to TRBJ2-3; tentative D call: TRBD2 (5 bases). In germline, CDR1 is LNHNV, CDR2 YYDKDF (reference sequence). The CDR3 consists of 14 residues. The V end lost 10 bases, the J end lost 2 bases, and 16 bases lay between the germline ends. The CDR3 sequence: CAIGGRGNTDTQYF. In nucleotides, the CDR3 is TGTGCCATCGGAGGACGGGGTAACACAGATACGCAGTATTTT.

This chain joins TRBV30 and TRBJ2-1; D uncertain. The CDR3 runs 14 residues. Germline CDR1 is GTSNPN and CDR2 is SVGIG (reference sequence). Trimming took off 1 base at V and 5 bases at J, with 12 bases between the two ends. The chain's CDR3 is CAWSASSFDNEQFF. The CDR3 DNA reads as TGTGCCTGGAGTGCTTCCAGCTTCGACAATGAGCAGTTCTTC.

The CDR3 here is CSASDGTEGYF. CDR3 in DNA: TGCAGTGCTTCGGATGGGACCGAGGGATACTTC. V gene TRBV20-1 combines with J gene TRBJ2-4, with D perhaps assigned TRBD1 or TRBD2 (5 bases each). CDR1 and CDR2 (germline): DFQATT, SNEGSKA (reference sequence). This CDR3 comprises 11 residues. Trimming shortened V by 5 bases and J by 16 bases, and 18 bases separated the two germline ends.